This T cell receptor beta chain came from a study of T-cell memory formation after mild COVID-19. The CDR3 runs 16 residues. Germline V lookup: CDR1 LGHNA, CDR2 YSLEER. Trimming removed 6 bases at V and 7 bases at J, with 19 bases between. This clonotype was found once. 5'RACE primed from the constant segment yielded TCR alpha and TCR beta cDNA libraries bearing sample barcodes and UMIs. TCRdb passed the 5' RACE reads through MiXCR, listing each CDR3 protein once. Here the sample spans roughly 130,000 distinct CDR3 sequences, approximately 15% being singletons. V usage is TRBV4-3 and J usage is TRBJ1-6, with TRBD1 as a possible D gene (6 bases). This receptor was obtained from a man aged 18 to 29 who had mild COVID-19 (a few samples of this study predate the infection). Cell type and time point are not known. The sequenced sample consisted of PBMCs or a T cell subset sorted from them (not recorded which). Written as DNA, the CDR3 is TGCGCCAGCAGTCGCTCAGCGGGGGCCGGAAATTCACCCCTCCACTTT. Its translation is CASSRSAGAGNSPLHF.